Following are 9 T cell receptor beta chains from one sample sequenced in a study of T cells in Graves' hyperthyroidism and ophthalmopathy. It was RNA transcripts that yielded the amplified TCR beta CDR3 regions. First-round RT-PCR of the TCR CDR3 relied on the HTBI primer set. MiXCR, run by TCRdb on the multiplex PCR reads, gives a single entry per CDR3 protein. Of approximately 430,000 distinct CDR3 sequences in the sample, 15% to 18% are singletons; the top ten hold 13% to 15%. Sequencing used blood. The receptors stem from a woman aged 18-29 years with Graves' hyperthyroidism.

This clonotype showed up many times. The rearrangement joins TRBV3-1 to TRBJ2-1, with 12 nucleotides matching TRBD2. The CDR3 is 20 amino acids. V was clipped by 0 bases and J by 2 bases; unmatched bases: 11. Per germline, CDR1 LGHDT and CDR2 YNNKEL (reference sequence). The CDR3 sequence is CASSQDGGLAGTSPYNEQFF. DNA for the CDR3: TGTGCCAGCAGCCAAGATGGTGGACTAGCGGGAACATCACCCTACAATGAGCAGTTCTTC.

The chain links TRBV5-1 to TRBJ2-7; tentatively, D is TRBD1 (5 bases). V lost 4 bases and J 1 base, leaving 18 bases between the germline ends. The germline CDR1 and CDR2 sequences are SGHRS and YFSETQ. The CDR3 contains 16 residues. CDR3 nucleotides: TGCGCCAGCAGCCCCAACAGGATTACGGATTCCTACGAGCAGTACTTC. It specifies CASSPNRITDSYEQYF.

This clonotype was seen at least ten times. The V call is TRBV2, the J call TRBJ2-7, with D perhaps matching TRBD2 (6 bases). The CDR3 length is 13 residues. Germline V gene lookup returns CDR1 SNHLY and CDR2 FYNNEI. V was pared by 4 bases and J by 3 bases, with 10 bases between. The CDR3 DNA follows: TGTGCCAGCAGTGGGCCTAGCGACTACGAGCAGTACTTC. Translating gives CASSGPSDYEQYF.

This clonotype was counted a few times. The chain joins TRBV28 to TRBJ1-4; 10 bases line up with TRBD1. J gave up 10 bases and V 4 bases, and 12 bases lay outside the gene matches. This CDR3 contains 16 residues. CDR1 MDHEN and CDR2 SYDVKM come from the germline V gene. The CDR3 region has the DNA TGTGCCAGCAGTTCATTGGCCGGGACAGGGGTTGGAAAACTGTTTTTT. This sequence encodes CASSSLAGTGVGKLFF.

In its sample, this clonotype was seen a few times. The chain has TRBV2 and TRBJ1-6, with D possibly TRBD1 on 5 matching bases. The CDR3 spans 17 residues. The V gene lost 2 bases and the J gene lost 0 bases, with 11 bases spanning the gap. Germline V gene data show CDR1 as SNHLY and CDR2 as FYNNEI. The CDR3 spells CASSESGVSSYNSPLHF. DNA for the CDR3: TGTGCCAGCAGTGAATCGGGGGTGAGCTCCTATAATTCACCCCTCCACTTT.

The sample holds many counts of this clonotype. The genes are TRBV18 and TRBJ1-1; D gene ambiguous. The CDR3 consists of 12 residues. V was cut by 8 bases and J by 0 bases, with 7 bases left in between. Looked up from germline, CDR1 is KGHSH and CDR2 is LQKENI. CDR3 sequence (DNA): TGTGCCAGCAGCCCACTGAACACTGAAGCTTTCTTT. It encodes CASSPLNTEAFF.

This clonotype was observed a few times. The chain recombines TRBV6-1 with TRBJ2-2, with D unclear. Trimming took off 8 bases at V and 5 bases at J, with 12 bases between the two ends. The CDR3 contains 13 residues. The germline gives CDR1 MNHNS, CDR2 SASEGT. CDR3 in DNA: TGTGCCAGCGGTAGGGCAGGAACCGGGGAGCTGTTTTTT. It encodes CASGRAGTGELFF.

There are many counts of this clonotype. This chain links TRBV28 with TRBJ1-4; 7 nucleotides line up with TRBD1. V gave up 4 bases and J gave up 7 bases; unmatched junction bases: 9. This CDR3 is built from 15 residues. The germline CDR1 and CDR2 sequences are MDHEN and SYDVKM. The CDR3 here is CASSSYRGKGEKLFF. The DNA of the CDR3 is TGTGCCAGCAGTTCCTACAGGGGAAAGGGTGAAAAACTGTTTTTT.

This clonotype was recorded a few times. The V gene is TRBV27, the J gene TRBJ1-6; no clear D gene. Per germline, CDR1 MNHEY and CDR2 SMNVEV (reference sequence). This CDR3 contains 14 residues. V was shortened by 3 bases and J by 9 bases, with 12 bases between the two germline ends. CDR3 sequence: CASSFRGLGSPLHF. As DNA, the CDR3 is TGTGCCAGCAGTTTCCGGGGTCTAGGTTCACCCCTCCACTTT.